This TCR beta chain stems from a study of cytomegalovirus exposure and HLA in healthy donors (dated by TCRdb to about 2017). In terms of the full investigation: An earlier analysis of some 600 of the donors reported over 250 Gb of sequence data and around 100 million unique TCR beta sequences obtained from about 170 million T cells. Approximately 300 gigabases of sequencing data and 75 million to 85 million unique TCR sequences made up an early release that covered over 550 HLA-typed donors. The genetic ancestry cluster associated with self-reported Caucasian donors included 65% to 90% of the roughly 360 genotyped donors. The aim of the study was to test whether cataloging public T cell receptors could identify signatures of past pathogen exposure. The T cell repertoires of 670 or so subjects were profiled by immunosequencing and related to cytomegalovirus serostatus. Along with the approximately 600-subject first cohort, a separate validation cohort of over a hundred different subjects was used. To predict cytomegalovirus infection status, the study combined high-throughput TCR immunosequencing, statistical association of individual TCRs with disease status, and machine learning. To study patterns of TCR occurrence, a later analysis re-analyzed previously published TCR beta repertoires from around 700 donors and added high-resolution HLA genotyping. Rather than using new phenotypic data, the later analysis identified candidate immune exposures from TCR beta sequences and from how often those sequences occurred across donors. To decide whether each TCR beta V gene segment behaved as functional or pseudogenic, an earlier analysis of some 600 of the donors relied on high-throughput TCR beta sequencing. Alongside the repertoire data, information on donor age, sex, ethnicity and CMV serostatus was compiled. Genome-wide SNP genotypes for about 65% of the 666 donors were used in a later genetic analysis, which treated that subset as a discovery cohort. All discovery cohort repertoires had been generated on a single sequencing platform. HLA typing included class I and class II loci at four-digit resolution. The number of typed donors differed by locus: about 620-630 for A, B, C, DRB1 and DQB1; 522 for DQA1; roughly 600 for DPA1; and some 430 for DPB1. About five DR-DQ haplotypes were treated as single units for association and clustering because of strong linkage in the cohort. Among some 410 genotyped donors of the cohort, an average of 235,054 unique TCR beta nucleotide sequences were sequenced per donor, roughly a sixth of them non-productive. The full study reports these points: The cohort was sequenced for TCR beta chains only, and without alpha or paired-chain data the features that could be detected were limited. Some IMGT-functional V segments, including TRBV6-2 and TRBV6-3, could not be distinguished by the 87-base-pair reads and were therefore excluded. Compared with the approximately 600-donor mean, donors in an Asian-associated ancestry cluster had fewer N-insertions in productive TCRs, according to a later genetic analysis. The only immune exposure information available for the cohort was CMV serostatus. A later analysis reported that several top co-occurrence clusters appeared linked to parvovirus B19, influenza, CMV and Epstein-Barr virus. The classifier was reported to diagnose cytomegalovirus status with high specificity and sensitivity in both the original cohort and the validation cohort. At a false discovery rate of 0.05, a later analysis linked 15,000 to 20,000 TCR beta sequences to specific HLA alleles. In the study, about 150 TCR beta chains were listed as associated with cytomegalovirus. It was suggested by the authors that the approach could potentially be generalized to other disease states and immunological phenotypes. In vitro tests confirmed that a few of the cytomegalovirus-associated TCR beta chains recognize cytomegalovirus antigens. Because counts were too low, around 17 rarely observed V segments, including chromosome 9 orphons, were left out of the earlier analysis of a few hundred of the donors. A further reported finding was that TCR beta sequences accurately predicted the HLA-A and HLA-B alleles for most subjects in the first cohort. An association between a missense DCLRE1C variant and V-gene and J-gene trimming of TCR beta chains was found in a later genetic analysis and replicated in an independent cohort. A cluster of highly shared sequence variants was judged likely to represent a technical artifact of the sequencing pipeline. Compared with equally common non-associated chains, HLA-associated TCR beta chains in a later analysis were more clonally expanded and had lower generation probabilities. According to a later analysis, most CMV-associated TCR beta chains appeared to be HLA-restricted, and the HLA associations seemed to be driven largely by CMV exposure. In an earlier analysis of about 540 of the donors, most TCR beta V segments were observed in productive rearrangements about 90% or about 30% of the time, broadly matching IMGT annotations. Sequencing depth was assumed to be roughly uniform across donors in the presence/absence analyses, though that assumption may not hold. Linkage disequilibrium might explain the correlated functional status among segregating V segments, but an unknown experimental factor could not be ruled out. In a later analysis, TCR association rates were found to vary across HLA loci, with the most associated TCRs seen for DRB1 alleles and the fewest for HLA-C alleles. While some public TCRs were present in many individuals, most TCR sequences turned up only very rarely across donors. When HLA alleles, especially DR and DQ, strongly co-occurred, attributing TCR associations to individual alleles was difficult. Because HLA typing was missing for some donors at each locus, association tests included only the typed subset.

In the germline V gene, CDR1 corresponds to SNHLY and CDR2 to FYNNEI. Trimming takes 11 bases off V and 4 bases off J; junction bases not matched to a gene: 6. The CDR3 has 12 amino acids, counting the end cysteine and phenylalanine. Only CDR3 DNA is held: 36 bases, read in frame from base 1. Library preparation employed the immunoSEQ multiplex PCR assay. For the multiplex PCR, a mixture combining 60 forward primers for TCR Vbeta segments and 13 reverse primers for TCR Jbeta segments was used. The CDR3 region of rearranged TCR beta genes was amplified from genomic DNA with a multiplex PCR assay. Amplified TCR beta libraries were sequenced as 87-base-pair reads on the Illumina HiSeq System. The paper's processing steps were these. In a later analysis, roughly 80 million unique TCR beta chains were counted across the approximately 620 repertoires, and some 10 million of these chains were shared by at least two donors. A nearest-neighbor algorithm error-corrected the raw reads and collapsed the reads into unique sequences, merging closely related sequences to remove PCR and sequencing errors. To assign V, D and J gene segments, CDR3 sequences were aligned to IMGT reference sequences. For a sequence to be retained, a match of at least six nucleotides to both a V gene segment and a J gene segment was required. Rearrangements were classified as productive when the CDR3 lacked stop codons and remained in frame with V and J, and all other rearrangements were classified as non-productive. Following IMGT convention, CDR3 was defined as the stretch from the second conserved V-encoded cysteine to the conserved J-encoded phenylalanine. The earlier analysis of 500 to 600 of the donors excluded sequences that lacked an unambiguous match to a single V gene segment. An earlier analysis of a few hundred of the donors called V segments functional above 56.7% productive rearrangements and segregating when the between-donor standard deviation exceeded 5%. A statistical classification framework was built for diagnosing cytomegalovirus status from the catalog of TCR beta chain sequences. V and J gene assignment, in a later analysis, came from comparing TCR nucleotide sequences with IMGT/GENE-DB human TR gene sequences. In a later analysis, CDR3 sequences and most-parsimonious VDJ recombination scenarios were assigned using the TCRdist pipeline. In a later analysis, each TCR beta chain was defined by its CDR3 amino acid sequence together with its V-gene family, and reads without a unique V-gene family were excluded. To address suspected cross-contamination and a sequencing artifact, a later analysis removed 592 highly shared, low-generation-probability nucleotide sequences. In a later analysis, a clonal expansion index was calculated for each public chain from normalized within-repertoire ranks of inferred template counts. In a later analysis, generation probabilities were computed with a VDJ recombination model fitted to out-of-frame rearrangements, and the resulting probabilities were checked against IGoR. In a later analysis, TCR-TCR, TCR-HLA and TCR-CMV co-occurrence was scored with hypergeometric tests, and a repertoire-size bias correction was applied to TCR pairs. To estimate false discovery rates, a later analysis permuted the HLA or CMV assignments 20 times. In a later analysis, co-occurring TCRs were grouped using DBSCAN, with TCRdist sequence similarity added in when clustering inside HLA-allele-positive subsets. Repertoires with fewer than 30,000 or more than 120,000 public chains were left out of co-occurrence clustering, as were about 5 repertoires with anomalous nucleotide sharing. TCRdb's version of the immuneACCESS table is confined to in-frame rearrangements and falls short of the full clone set. An unresolved V gene accounts for under half of the shortfall where checked; the remainder is of unknown origin. V and J calls and clone size come straight from that table; D and trimming were deduced from the DNA. In all, the sample holds roughly 230,000 clones, and 80% to 95% of those were seen once. The ten largest clones add up to about 1.7% of the sample.

The cohort was made up of roughly 670 healthy bone marrow donors. At the time of sampling, every cohort member was nominally healthy, though immune exposures that went unrecorded were likely present. The donor was CMV seronegative and belonged to the group of 352 seronegative cohort members. A peripheral blood sample was provided by each donor, and peripheral blood mononuclear cells were used for TCR beta sequencing. Genomic DNA extraction from the blood cell samples was performed with the Qiagen DNeasy Blood Extraction Kit. With regard to this clone: Which antigen it targets is not known. Per-base qualities were not stored, and no clone one base away is much larger.

This clonotype originated in a girl aged 2 to 9 in good health and CMV-seronegative. Sequencing was performed on PBMCs. The rearranged segments are TRBV2 and TRBJ1-1, and 8 junctional nucleotides match TRBD1. In nucleotides, the sequence is TGTGCCGTCAGGGGGCGGTGCACTGAAGCTTTCTTT. The encoded protein is CAVRGRCTEAFF.